This paragraph covers one TCR beta chain sequence. These data are taken from a study of blood T cell repertoires in COVID-19. About the study: The United States, Italy and Spain supplied acute and convalescent COVID-19 samples. PBMCs, B-cell-depleted T cells, or T cells provided the cDNA or gDNA that made up the material.

The V end lost 4 bases, the J end lost 7 bases, and 12 bases lay between the germline ends. The CDR3 sequence is 12 residues long. The germline V gene has CDR1 SGHDT and CDR2 YYEEEE. As processed by the authors: Reference gene primer amplification yielded estimated nucleated cell counts. Method: immunoSEQ multiplex PCR; TCRdb's copy keeps in-frame clones and lacks some. Clone size and V and J calls were adopted from that table, with D and trimming inferred from the DNA. The sample lists some 74,000 clones, 80% to 95% occurring once. The sequence was collected from a man aged 50 or older with COVID-19, enrolled during active disease. The sequenced sample consisted of peripheral blood. The V gene is TRBV5-6, the J gene TRBJ2-7; TRBD2 is a possible D gene (5 bases). The CDR3, as DNA: TGTGCCAGCAGCGCGGGCATGATTGAGCAGTACTTC. Protein: CASSAGMIEQYF.